One and the same sample provided the 26 T cell receptor beta chains below, sequenced in a study of blood T cell repertoires in COVID-19 (dated by TCRdb to the early 2020s). Receptor libraries were prepared by the immunoSEQ multiplex PCR assay. This immuneACCESS table, as held by TCRdb, lists in-frame sequences with V and J called but not all clones. Of the missing ones, under half trace to an unresolved V gene in checked studies; the others have no known cause. In this sample the table shows about 190,000 clones, roughly 90% of which occur a single time. The ten most abundant clones make up around 7% of the sample. The sequencing input was peripheral blood. Every receptor here comes from a man aged 40-55 years with acute or convalescent COVID-19.

This chain joins TRBV11-1 and TRBJ1-1; TRBD1 might be the D (6 bases). The V and J ends lost 1 base and 3 bases respectively, with 9 bases between them. CDR1 and CDR2 (germline): SGHAT, FQDESV (reference sequence). The CDR3 spans 14 residues. CDR3 residues: CASSLGGGYTEAFF. The CDR3 DNA follows: TGTGCCAGCAGCTTAGGGGGGGGCTACACTGAAGCTTTCTTT.

J is TRBJ1-4 and V is TRBV5-1; 9 bases agree with TRBD1. With 5 bases clipped from V and 5 bases from J, the junction kept 4 bases outside the gene matches. The length of the CDR3 is 14 residues. CDR1 is SGHRS, CDR2 YFSETQ, per germline. The CDR3, as DNA: TGCGCCAGCAGAGTTACAGGGGGCAATGAAAAACTGTTTTTT. Protein: CASRVTGGNEKLFF.

This chain connects TRBV10-2 to TRBJ1-1; TRBD1 might be the D (6 bases). V lost 10 bases, J lost 1 base, and 19 bases lay in between. The CDR3 totals 15 residues. From germline, CDR1 is WSHSY and CDR2 SAAADI. CDR3: CATVIRGLGNTEAFF. CDR3 coding DNA: TGCGCCACCGTCATCAGGGGTTTGGGGAACACTGAAGCTTTCTTT.

The chain couples TRBV19 to TRBJ2-7; 9 positions agree with TRBD1. CDR1 is LNHDA, CDR2 SQIVND, per germline (reference sequence). The CDR3 loop spans 14 amino acids. The V gene end was trimmed by 8 bases and the J gene end by 3 bases; junction bases not matched to a gene: 8. The CDR3 region has the DNA TGTGCCAGTGGTCTAGGGACAGGGCTCTACGAGCAGTACTTC. Protein: CASGLGTGLYEQYF.

The table lists this clone with a count of one. The chain has TRBV19 and TRBJ2-4; D might be TRBD2 (6 bases). The CDR3 totals 13 residues. Germline V gives CDR1 LNHDA, CDR2 SQIVND (reference sequence). The V and J ends lost 3 bases and 8 bases respectively, with 11 bases between them. The CDR3 loop is CASSMGGEDIQYF. DNA for the CDR3: TGTGCCAGTAGTATGGGTGGGGAGGACATTCAGTACTTC.

The V and J genes are TRBV20-1 and TRBJ2-7; 9 positions agree with TRBD2. V was clipped by 3 bases and J by 3 bases; unmatched bases: 9. Germline V gives CDR1 DFQATT, CDR2 SNEGSKA (reference sequence). The CDR3 contains 15 residues. CDR3 sequence (DNA): TGCAGTGCTAGTCGGGCTAGCGGGGCCTACTACGAGCAGTACTTC. Translating gives CSASRASGAYYEQYF.

This chain joins TRBV28 and TRBJ2-4, with D maybe TRBD1 (6 bases). V was shortened by 7 bases and J by 0 bases, with 13 bases between the two germline ends. Germline CDR1 and CDR2: MDHEN and SYDVKM. This CDR3 contains 15 residues. For the CDR3, the DNA is TGTGCCAGCACGAACCGGGACAAAGCCAAAAACATTCAGTACTTC. Residues: CASTNRDKAKNIQYF. Full variable domain (rest looked up from reference TRBV28 and TRBJ2-4): DVKVTQSSRYLVKRTGEKVFLECVQDMDHENMFWYRQDPGLGLRLIYFSYDVKMKEKGDIPEGYSVSREKKERFSLILESASTNQTSMYLCASTNRDKAKNIQYFGAGTRLSVL.

This chain uses TRBV7-8 with TRBJ2-7; D perhaps matches TRBD1 (5 bases). Trimming left V 0 bases short and J 1 base short, with 16 bases between. CDR3 size: 17 residues. In germline, CDR1 is SGHVS, CDR2 FQNEAQ. This chain's CDR3 is CASSLARSTALSYEQYF. In DNA form, the CDR3 reads TGTGCCAGCAGCTTAGCCCGCTCGACAGCCCTTTCCTACGAGCAGTACTTC.

This chain uses TRBV10-3 with TRBJ1-3, with D possibly being TRBD1 (6 bases). The germline CDR1 and CDR2 sequences are ENHRY and SYGVKD. Between the trimmed V and J ends, which lost 3 bases and 2 bases, there was a span of 11 bases. This CDR3 spans 15 amino acids. The CDR3 region is CAISDVPGAGNTIYF. The CDR3 DNA sequence: TGTGCCATCAGTGATGTTCCAGGGGCTGGAAACACCATATATTTT.

This clone was recorded a few times. The J gene is TRBJ1-2, the V gene TRBV28; perhaps TRBD1 as D (6 bases). CDR1 and CDR2 from the germline V gene are MDHEN and SYDVKM. The CDR3 loop spans 13 amino acids. V lost 10 bases, J lost 1 base, and 13 bases lay in between. The CDR3 bases are TGTGCCACGGAAGACAGGATTAACTATGGCTACACCTTC. It codes for CATEDRINYGYTF.

The chain carries TRBV5-4 and TRBJ1-2; D is possibly TRBD1 (5 bases). The CDR3 contains 13 residues. The V end was cut by 4 bases, the J end by 6 bases, with 13 bases between. Looked up from germline, CDR1 is SGHNT and CDR2 is YYREEE (reference sequence). The CDR3 sequence: CASSPGGWHGYTF. CDR3 bases: TGTGCCAGCAGCCCGGGGGGGTGGCATGGCTACACCTTC.

The CDR3, as DNA: TGTGCCAGCAGCCGACAGGGGACGTACAATGAGCAGTTCTTC. It specifies CASSRQGTYNEQFF. The chain carries TRBV6-5 and TRBJ2-1, with 8 bases identical to TRBD1. The CDR3 contains 14 residues. The junction had 5 bases not matched to a gene; V was cut back by 6 bases and J by 4 bases. CDR1 and CDR2 (germline): MNHEY, SVGAGI.

CDR3 nucleotide sequence: TGTGCCAGCAGCAAACATGGCAGACACACAGATACGCAGTATTTT. This gives the protein CASSKHGRHTDTQYF. The rearrangement uses TRBV21-1 and TRBJ2-3; TRBD1 is taken as the D call from the table, unchecked against the DNA. TRBV21-1 is a recognized pseudogene. The CDR3 has 15 amino acids.

The rearrangement links TRBV28 to TRBJ2-1; 11 nucleotides match TRBD2. Germline-derived CDR1 and CDR2 are MDHEN and SYDVKM. The CDR3 has 15 residues. The junction had 4 bases not matched to a gene; V was cut back by 5 bases and J by 4 bases. The CDR3 DNA follows: TGTGCCAGCAGTCTAGCGGGGGGATTATACAATGAGCAGTTCTTC. It is translated as CASSLAGGLYNEQFF.

Here the CDR3 DNA reads TGTGCCATCAGTGAGCCTACGGATACGCAGTATTTT. Its translation is CAISEPTDTQYF. This chain uses TRBV10-3 with TRBJ2-3; no clear D gene. In germline, CDR1 is ENHRY, CDR2 SYGVKD. There are 12 residues in the CDR3. V gave up 2 bases and J gave up 6 bases, with 6 bases separating them.

The chain combines TRBV6-5 with TRBJ2-2; 7 bases line up with TRBD1. V shed 7 bases, J shed 7 bases, and the junction held 9 bases outside the gene matches. Germline CDR1 is MNHEY and CDR2 is SVGAGI. This CDR3 contains 14 residues. CDR3 in amino acids: CASKGRGWVGELFF. The CDR3 DNA sequence: TGTGCCAGCAAAGGCAGGGGGTGGGTCGGGGAGCTGTTTTTT.

CDR3 region: CASSLSDSGNTIYF. The DNA for the CDR3 is TGCGCCAGCAGCTTAAGCGACTCTGGAAACACCATATATTTT. This chain connects TRBV5-1 to TRBJ1-3; D gene unclear. The CDR3 is made up of 14 amino acids. The germline gives CDR1 SGHRS, CDR2 YFSETQ. Trimming took 2 bases from V and 0 from J, leaving 6 bases between them.

This chain links TRBV5-1 with TRBJ2-5; tentative D call: TRBD2 (6 bases). The V gene's germline CDR1 is SGHRS and CDR2 YFSETQ. The CDR3 spans 14 residues. The V and J ends lost 0 bases and 5 bases respectively, with 11 bases between them. This CDR3 is CASSLGEAGETQYF. The CDR3 DNA is TGCGCCAGCAGCTTGGGGGAAGCGGGCGAGACCCAGTACTTC.

The chain carries TRBV5-4 and TRBJ2-2; 14 nucleotides agree with TRBD2. Germline V lookup: CDR1 SGHNT, CDR2 YYREEE (reference sequence). The CDR3 extends over 18 amino acids. With 4 bases clipped from V and 6 bases from J, the junction kept 11 bases outside the gene matches. The DNA for the CDR3 is TGTGCCAGCAGCCCCGGACTAGCGGGGGGTCCTGGAGCCGGGGAGCTGTTTTTT. This encodes CASSPGLAGGPGAGELFF.

The chain combines TRBV6-6 with TRBJ2-1; no definite D call. The V end was cut by 2 bases, the J end by 0 bases, with 11 bases between. Germline CDR1 reads MNHNY; CDR2 reads SVGAGI (reference sequence). This CDR3 is 16 amino acids long. The CDR3 DNA is TGTGCCAGCAGTTACCAAGTGTCGAGCTCCTACAATGAGCAGTTCTTC. Translating gives CASSYQVSSSYNEQFF.

J is TRBJ2-7 and V is TRBV5-4, with D tentatively TRBD2 (6 bases). V lost 0 bases to trimming and J lost 7 bases, with 17 bases between them. Germline V gene data show CDR1 as SGHNT and CDR2 as YYREEE (reference sequence). The CDR3 consists of 15 residues. The CDR3 is CASSLAGTGVGEQYF. CDR3 DNA: TGTGCCAGCAGCTTGGCCGGGACTGGGGTTGGGGAGCAGTACTTC.

This chain connects TRBV5-1 to TRBJ1-6, with no clear D. This CDR3 spans 19 amino acids. Trimming cost V 2 bases and J 0 bases, with 18 bases left between them. The V gene's germline CDR1 is SGHRS and CDR2 YFSETQ. For the CDR3, the DNA is TGCGCCAGCAGCTTTGACACTGTACTTACTAGCTCCTATAATTCACCCCTCCACTTT. Protein: CASSFDTVLTSSYNSPLHF.

This chain joins TRBV5-5 and TRBJ1-4, with D hard to call. The CDR3 is made up of 15 amino acids. V lost 1 base to trimming and J lost 0 bases, with 7 bases between them. Germline assignment: CDR1 SGHKS and CDR2 YYEKEE (reference sequence). The CDR3 coding sequence is TGTGCCAGCAGCTTGAACAGAGCAACTAATGAAAAACTGTTTTTT. It specifies CASSLNRATNEKLFF.

This clone came up once. This chain uses TRBV9 with TRBJ2-3; 13 nucleotides line up with TRBD2. V shed 4 bases and J 4 bases; nucleotides not matched to a gene: 6. The CDR3 is 16 residues long. Germline V gene sequence: CDR1 SGDLS, CDR2 YYNGEE. The CDR3 protein is CASSKGTSGGADTQYF. CDR3 DNA: TGTGCCAGCAGCAAAGGCACTAGCGGGGGGGCAGATACGCAGTATTTT.

The chain couples TRBV5-1 to TRBJ1-1; a possible D gene is TRBD1 (6 bases). The CDR3 spans 15 residues. Trimming left V 5 bases short and J 4 bases short, with 18 bases between. CDR1 and CDR2 (germline): SGHRS, YFSETQ. CDR3 in amino acids: CASSPVGGRSTEAFF. The CDR3 nucleotides are TGCGCCAGCAGTCCGGTCGGGGGGCGCAGCACTGAAGCTTTCTTT.

The rearrangement links TRBV18 to TRBJ1-1; D is uncertain. V lost 3 bases and J 7 bases, leaving 15 bases between the germline ends. This CDR3 region has 14 residues. The germline gives CDR1 KGHSH, CDR2 LQKENI. DNA for the CDR3: TGTGCCAGCTCACCCCGCGTGTGGAGTGTTGAAGCTTTCTTT. This codes for CASSPRVWSVEAFF.